Shown below are 19 T cell receptor beta chains from a single sample sequenced in a study of cytomegalovirus exposure and HLA in healthy donors. Researchers ran the PCR with 60 Vbeta and 13 Jbeta primers. The repertoire was sequenced with immunoSEQ multiplex PCR; TCRdb's copy has only in-frame clones and lacks some. The sample totals about 200,000 clones. The sequencing sample was made of PBMCs. The receptors shown here come from a girl between 2 and 10 years old in good health and CMV-seropositive.

The rearrangement uses TRBV28 and TRBJ2-5, with 9 bases that match TRBD2. The J call may be wrong; the DNA end is better matched by TRBJ2-7. Germline V gives CDR1 MDHEN, CDR2 SYDVKM. The CDR3 contains 15 residues. In DNA form, the CDR3 reads TGTGCCAGCAGTCCCGCCGCGGGAGGGCCCTACGAGCAGTACTTC. Its translation is CASSPAAGGPYEQYF.

The V gene is TRBV19, the J gene TRBJ1-5; maybe TRBD1 (6 bases). V gave up 5 bases and J gave up 4 bases, with 15 bases separating them. CDR1 is LNHDA and CDR2 is SQIVND in the germline V gene (reference sequence). The CDR3 spans 15 residues. CDR3 region: CASSPYRDKNQPQHF. CDR3 bases: TGTGCCAGTAGTCCTTACCGGGACAAGAATCAGCCCCAGCATTTT.

The rearrangement links TRBV18 to TRBJ2-7, with TRBD2 matching over 8 bases. CDR1 and CDR2 from the germline V gene are KGHSH and LQKENI. This CDR3 has 15 amino acids. Unmatched junction bases numbered 7, after V lost 2 bases and J lost 4 bases. The chain's CDR3 is CASSPTTSGSYEQYF. The CDR3 region has the DNA TGTGCCAGCTCACCAACAACTAGCGGATCGTACGAGCAGTACTTC.

The chain joins TRBV5-1 to TRBJ2-1; 10 positions agree with TRBD1. Trimming removed 0 bases from V and 7 bases from J; junction bases left unmatched: 7. In germline, CDR1 is SGHRS, CDR2 YFSETQ. The length of the CDR3 is 16 residues. The chain's CDR3 is CASSLDRDRGRNEQFF. The CDR3 DNA is TGCGCCAGCAGCTTGGATCGGGACAGGGGACGAAATGAGCAGTTCTTC. The entire variable domain, with the rest obtained from reference TRBV5-1 and TRBJ2-1, is as follows: KAGVTQTPRYLIKTRGQQVTLSCSPISGHRSVSWYQQTPGQGLQFLFEYFSETQRNKGNFPGRFSGRQFSNSRSEMNVSTLELGDSALYLCASSLDRDRGRNEQFFGPGTRLTVL.

The chain is built from TRBV9 and TRBJ2-2; D is perhaps TRBD2 (7 bases). CDR3 length equals 15 residues. The germline gives CDR1 SGDLS, CDR2 YYNGEE. Trimming took off 4 bases at V and 0 bases at J, with 10 bases between the two ends. The CDR3 DNA sequence: TGTGCCAGCAGCAGGGGGGGGGCGAACACCGGGGAGCTGTTTTTT. The encoded protein is CASSRGGANTGELFF.

The chain uses TRBV6-5 and TRBJ2-5; unclear D gene. Germline V CDR1 and CDR2: MNHEY, SVGAGI. V was pared by 0 bases and J by 5 bases, with 13 bases between. The CDR3 extends over 15 amino acids. The CDR3 nucleotides read TGTGCCAGCAGTTACTCCCCTTCCACAGTTGAGACCCAGTACTTC. Translated: CASSYSPSTVETQYF.

CDR3 DNA sequence: TGTGCCAGCAGTGAACGGGCGGGAGGTACAGATACGCAGTATTTT. Its protein is CASSERAGGTDTQYF. The genes are TRBV2 and TRBJ2-3; 8 nucleotides align to TRBD2. The CDR3 length is 15 residues. The germline V gene encodes CDR1 SNHLY and CDR2 FYNNEI. V trimming: 2 bases; J trimming: 3 bases; junction bases outside the gene matches: 4. Complete variable domain (other parts from reference TRBV2 and TRBJ2-3): EPEVTQTPSHQVTQMGQEVILRCVPISNHLYFYWYRQILGQKVEFLVSFYNNEISEKSEIFDDQFSVERPDGSNFTLKIRSTKLEDSAMYFCASSERAGGTDTQYFGPGTRLTVL.

J is TRBJ1-5 and V is TRBV28, with a possible D match to TRBD1 (6 bases). Trimming removed 6 bases at V and 3 bases at J, with 15 bases between. This CDR3 has 15 residues. CDR1 is MDHEN, CDR2 SYDVKM, per germline. The CDR3 region has the DNA TGTGCCAGCAGACCATCAGGACAGCTCAATCAGCCCCAGCATTTT. This sequence encodes CASRPSGQLNQPQHF.

CDR3 nucleotide sequence: TGTGCCAGCAGTGGGGGACAGGGGGCGCGGGAAAAACTGTTTTTT. Translating it yields CASSGGQGAREKLFF. This chain uses TRBV28 with TRBJ1-4; 12 bases map to TRBD1. The CDR3 runs to 15 residues. Looked up from germline, CDR1 is MDHEN and CDR2 is SYDVKM. The V segment lost 5 bases and the J segment 8 bases; nucleotides outside the gene matches: 6.

This chain links TRBV18 with TRBJ1-2; D is possibly TRBD1 (5 bases). The germline CDR1 and CDR2 sequences are KGHSH and LQKENI. V lost 3 bases and J lost 6, with 23 bases in between. The CDR3 runs to 17 residues. CDR3: CASSPIGDSSLSHGYTF. CDR3 sequence (DNA): TGTGCCAGCTCACCCATCGGAGACAGCAGTTTAAGCCATGGCTACACCTTC.

The chain uses TRBV11-1 and TRBJ2-3, with 14 bases matching TRBD2. CDR3 length equals 17 residues. From germline, CDR1 is SGHAT and CDR2 FQDESV (reference sequence). V was clipped by 3 bases and J by 3 bases; unmatched bases: 5. The CDR3 coding sequence is TGTGCCAGCAGCTTGGAAGGGACTAGCGGGAGTACAGATACGCAGTATTTT. This gives the protein CASSLEGTSGSTDTQYF. The variable domain in full, with the rest retrieved from reference TRBV11-1 and TRBJ2-3, is EAEVAQSPRYKITEKSQAVAFWCDPISGHATLYWYRQILGQGPELLVQFQDESVVDDSQLPKDRFSAERLKGVDSTLKIQPAELGDSAMYLCASSLEGTSGSTDTQYFGPGTRLTVL.

The V call is TRBV28, the J call TRBJ2-7; D is unresolved. Germline V CDR1 and CDR2: MDHEN, SYDVKM. V lost 7 bases and J 7 bases, leaving 17 bases between the germline ends. This CDR3 has 13 residues. CDR3 in amino acids: CASKVEASREQYF. The CDR3 DNA sequence: TGTGCCAGCAAGGTCGAAGCGTCTAGGGAGCAGTACTTC.

This chain links TRBV2 with TRBJ2-7; 10 bases match TRBD1. V trimming: 7 bases; J trimming: 4 bases; junction bases outside the gene matches: 4. The CDR3 covers 13 residues. Germline CDR1 reads SNHLY; CDR2 reads FYNNEI. CDR3 sequence: CASKGTGVYEQYF. The CDR3 DNA sequence: TGTGCCAGCAAGGGGACAGGGGTATACGAGCAGTACTTC.

The V gene is TRBV9, the J gene TRBJ1-4; possibly TRBD1 for D (5 bases). The V gene's germline CDR1 is SGDLS and CDR2 YYNGEE. V lost 4 bases to trimming and J lost 5 bases, with 18 bases between them. This CDR3 has 16 residues. The CDR3 is CASSPRGGVSNEKLFF. For the CDR3, the DNA is TGTGCCAGCAGCCCCCGTGGGGGGGTTTCCAATGAAAAACTGTTTTTT.

The chain combines TRBV5-1 with TRBJ2-7, with 7 bases fitting TRBD2. The CDR3 has 14 residues. Trimming removed 5 bases from V and 0 bases from J; junction bases left unmatched: 5. Germline CDR1 SGHRS, CDR2 YFSETQ. The chain's CDR3 is CASRNRGVSYEQYF. The CDR3 DNA reads TGCGCCAGCAGAAACCGGGGGGTCTCCTACGAGCAGTACTTC.

Points on this clone: The junction does not match germline at one end; this may be a read error. J is TRBJ2-7 and V is TRBV28, with D perhaps matching TRBD1 (5 bases). This CDR3 region has 12 residues. Germline V lookup: CDR1 MDHEN, CDR2 SYDVKM. The CDR3 here is CASSPSGGSAGW. The CDR3, as DNA: TGTGCCAGCAGCCCCAGTGGTGGCTCGGCAGGGTGG.

J is TRBJ2-7 and V is TRBV27; TRBD1 is a possible D gene (7 bases). The CDR3 extends over 13 amino acids. V lost 2 bases, J lost 5 bases, and 10 bases lay in between. The germline CDR1 and CDR2 sequences are MNHEY and SMNVEV (reference sequence). CDR3 region: CASSLGGGNEQYF. The CDR3 bases are TGTGCCAGCAGTTTAGGAGGGGGCAACGAGCAGTACTTC.

V usage is TRBV9 and J usage is TRBJ1-6; TRBD1 matches at 9 bases. V dropped 5 bases and J dropped 14; count of bases not matched to a gene: 14. The CDR3 has 15 amino acids. Germline loops: CDR1 SGDLS, CDR2 YYNGEE. The CDR3 DNA follows: TGTGCCAGCAGTGGGGACAGGGACGGAGGAATCACCCTCCACTTT. Amino acid sequence: CASSGDRDGGITLHF.

The rearrangement joins TRBV6-1 to TRBJ2-1; TRBD1 aligns across 9 bases. Germline V gene data show CDR1 as MNHNS and CDR2 as SASEGT. The CDR3 is 15 amino acids. After removal of 6 bases from V and 3 bases from J, the junction contained 6 bases not matched to a gene. DNA of the CDR3: TGTGCCAGCAGAGCGACAGGGGGGAGCTACAATGAGCAGTTCTTC. This codes for CASRATGGSYNEQFF.